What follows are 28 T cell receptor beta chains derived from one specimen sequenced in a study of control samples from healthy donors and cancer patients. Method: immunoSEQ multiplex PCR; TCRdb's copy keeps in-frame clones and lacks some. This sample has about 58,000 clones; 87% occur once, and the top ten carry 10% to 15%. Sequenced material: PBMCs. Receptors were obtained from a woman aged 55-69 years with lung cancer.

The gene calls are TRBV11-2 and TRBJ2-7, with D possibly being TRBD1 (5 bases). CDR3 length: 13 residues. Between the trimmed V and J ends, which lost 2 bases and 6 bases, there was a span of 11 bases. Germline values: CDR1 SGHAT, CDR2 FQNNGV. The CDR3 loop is CASSLQQDLEQYF. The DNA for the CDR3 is TGTGCCAGCAGCTTACAACAGGACCTCGAGCAGTACTTC.

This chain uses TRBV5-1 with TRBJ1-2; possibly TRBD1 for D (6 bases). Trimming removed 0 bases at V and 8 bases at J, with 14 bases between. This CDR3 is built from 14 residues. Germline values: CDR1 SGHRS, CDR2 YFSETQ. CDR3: CASSLEGGGSGYTF. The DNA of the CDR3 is TGCGCCAGCAGCTTGGAGGGGGGAGGTAGCGGCTACACCTTC.

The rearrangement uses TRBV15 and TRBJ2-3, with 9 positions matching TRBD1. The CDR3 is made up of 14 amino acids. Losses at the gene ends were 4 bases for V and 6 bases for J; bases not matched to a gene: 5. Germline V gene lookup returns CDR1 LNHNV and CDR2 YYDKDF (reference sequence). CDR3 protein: CATSTRQGGDTQYF. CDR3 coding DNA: TGTGCCACCAGCACGAGACAGGGGGGCGATACGCAGTATTTT.

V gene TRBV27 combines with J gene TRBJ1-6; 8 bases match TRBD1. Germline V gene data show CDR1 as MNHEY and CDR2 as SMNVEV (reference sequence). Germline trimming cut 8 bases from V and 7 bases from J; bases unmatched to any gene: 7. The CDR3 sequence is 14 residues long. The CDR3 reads CASGRDRLNSPLHF. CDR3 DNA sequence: TGTGCCAGCGGGAGGGACAGGCTGAATTCACCCCTCCACTTT.

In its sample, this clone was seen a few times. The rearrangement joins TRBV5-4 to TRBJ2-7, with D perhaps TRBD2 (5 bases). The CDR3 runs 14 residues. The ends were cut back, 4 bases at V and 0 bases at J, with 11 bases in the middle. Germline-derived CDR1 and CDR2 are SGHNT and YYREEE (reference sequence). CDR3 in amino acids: CASSIGNFSYEQYF. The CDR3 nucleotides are TGTGCCAGCAGCATCGGGAACTTCTCCTACGAGCAGTACTTC.

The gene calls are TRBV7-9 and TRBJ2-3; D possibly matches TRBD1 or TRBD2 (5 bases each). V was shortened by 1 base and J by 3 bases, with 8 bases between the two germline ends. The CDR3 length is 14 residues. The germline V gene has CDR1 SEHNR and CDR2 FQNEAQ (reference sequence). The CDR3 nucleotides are TGTGCCAGCAGCTTAGAATGGGGGACAGATACGCAGTATTTT. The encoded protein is CASSLEWGTDTQYF.

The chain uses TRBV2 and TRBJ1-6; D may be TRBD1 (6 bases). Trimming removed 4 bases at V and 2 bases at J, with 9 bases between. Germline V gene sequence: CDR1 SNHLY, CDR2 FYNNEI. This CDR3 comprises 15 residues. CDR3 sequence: CASSAQGPYNSPLHF. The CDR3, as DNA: TGTGCCAGCAGTGCCCAGGGGCCCTATAATTCACCCCTCCACTTT. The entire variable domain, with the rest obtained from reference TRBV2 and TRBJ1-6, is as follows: EPEVTQTPSHQVTQMGQEVILRCVPISNHLYFYWYRQILGQKVEFLVSFYNNEISEKSEIFDDQFSVERPDGSNFTLKIRSTKLEDSAMYFCASSAQGPYNSPLHFGNGTRLTVT.

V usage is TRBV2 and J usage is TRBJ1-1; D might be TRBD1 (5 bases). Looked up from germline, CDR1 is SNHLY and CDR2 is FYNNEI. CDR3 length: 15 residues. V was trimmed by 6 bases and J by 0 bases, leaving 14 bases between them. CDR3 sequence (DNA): TGTGCCAGCAGGGCAGGGTCAACTATGAACACTGAAGCTTTCTTT. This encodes CASRAGSTMNTEAFF.

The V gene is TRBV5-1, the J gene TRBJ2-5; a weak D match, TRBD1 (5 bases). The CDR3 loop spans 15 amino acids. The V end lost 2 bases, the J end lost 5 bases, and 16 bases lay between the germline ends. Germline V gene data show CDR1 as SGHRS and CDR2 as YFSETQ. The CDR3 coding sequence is TGCGCCAGCAGCTTAGACACCCCAGGGTTGGAGACCCAGTACTTC. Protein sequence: CASSLDTPGLETQYF.

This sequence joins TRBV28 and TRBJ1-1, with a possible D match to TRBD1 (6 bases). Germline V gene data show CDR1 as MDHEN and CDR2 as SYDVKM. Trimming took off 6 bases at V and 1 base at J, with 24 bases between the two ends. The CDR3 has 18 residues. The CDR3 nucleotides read TGTGCCAGCAGCCCGACTCTTACAGGGCTTGGGAGGAACACTGAAGCTTTCTTT. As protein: CASSPTLTGLGRNTEAFF. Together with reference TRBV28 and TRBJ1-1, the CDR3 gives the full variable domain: DVKVTQSSRYLVKRTGEKVFLECVQDMDHENMFWYRQDPGLGLRLIYFSYDVKMKEKGDIPEGYSVSREKKERFSLILESASTNQTSMYLCASSPTLTGLGRNTEAFFGQGTRLTVV.

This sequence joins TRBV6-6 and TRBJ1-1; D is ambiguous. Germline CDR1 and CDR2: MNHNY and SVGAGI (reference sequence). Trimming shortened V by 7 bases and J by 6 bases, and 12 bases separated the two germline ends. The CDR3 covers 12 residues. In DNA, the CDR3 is TGTGCCAGCACCAAACAGTCCTCTGAAGCTTTCTTT. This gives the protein CASTKQSSEAFF.

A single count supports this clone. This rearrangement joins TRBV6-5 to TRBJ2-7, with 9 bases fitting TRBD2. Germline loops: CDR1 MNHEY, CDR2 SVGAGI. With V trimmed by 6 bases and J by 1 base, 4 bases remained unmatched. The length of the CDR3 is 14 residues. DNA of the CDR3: TGTGCCAGCAGGCCCGGACTAGCGTCCTACGAGCAGTACTTC. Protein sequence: CASRPGLASYEQYF.

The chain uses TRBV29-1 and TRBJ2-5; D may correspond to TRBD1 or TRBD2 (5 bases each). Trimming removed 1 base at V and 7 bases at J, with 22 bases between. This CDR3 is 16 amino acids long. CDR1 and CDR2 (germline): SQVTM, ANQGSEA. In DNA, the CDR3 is TGCAGCGTTGAAGTGGGCAGACGGGGCGCCCGGGGGACCCAGTACTTC. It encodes CSVEVGRRGARGTQYF.

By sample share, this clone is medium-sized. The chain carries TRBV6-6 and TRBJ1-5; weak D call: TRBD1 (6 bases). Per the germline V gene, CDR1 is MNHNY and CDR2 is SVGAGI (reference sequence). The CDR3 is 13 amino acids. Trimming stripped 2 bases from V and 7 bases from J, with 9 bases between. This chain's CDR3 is CASSYTQGQPQHF. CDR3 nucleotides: TGTGCCAGCAGTTACACACAGGGACAGCCCCAGCATTTT.

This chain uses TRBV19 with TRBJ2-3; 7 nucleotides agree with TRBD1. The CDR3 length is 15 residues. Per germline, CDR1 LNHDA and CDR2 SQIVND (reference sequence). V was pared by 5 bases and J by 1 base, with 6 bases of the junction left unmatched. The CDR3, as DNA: TGTGCCAGTAGTCCCGCCCAGGGGGGCACAGATACGCAGTATTTT. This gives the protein CASSPAQGGTDTQYF.

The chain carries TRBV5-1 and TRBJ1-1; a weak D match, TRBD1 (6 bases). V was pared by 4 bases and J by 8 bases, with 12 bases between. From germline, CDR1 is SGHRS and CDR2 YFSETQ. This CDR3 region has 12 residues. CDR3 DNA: TGCGCCAGCAGCCCACTGCAGGGGGAAGCTTTCTTT. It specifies CASSPLQGEAFF.

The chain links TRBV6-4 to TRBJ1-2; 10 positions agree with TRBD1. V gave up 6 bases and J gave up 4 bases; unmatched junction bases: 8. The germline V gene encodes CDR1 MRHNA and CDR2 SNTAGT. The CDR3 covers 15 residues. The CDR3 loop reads CASSHRDRGIYGYTF. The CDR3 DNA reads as TGTGCCAGCAGCCACCGGGACAGGGGTATCTATGGCTACACCTTC.

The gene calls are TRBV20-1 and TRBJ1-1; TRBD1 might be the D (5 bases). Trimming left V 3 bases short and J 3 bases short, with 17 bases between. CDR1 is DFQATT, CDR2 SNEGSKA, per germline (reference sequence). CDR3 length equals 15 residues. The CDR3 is CSASQGLAVDTEAFF. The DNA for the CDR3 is TGCAGTGCTAGTCAGGGCCTCGCCGTGGACACTGAAGCTTTCTTT.

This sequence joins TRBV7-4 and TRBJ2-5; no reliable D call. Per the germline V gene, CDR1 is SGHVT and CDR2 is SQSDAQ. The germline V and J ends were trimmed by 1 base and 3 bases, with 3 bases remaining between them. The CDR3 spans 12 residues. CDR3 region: CASSLDEETQYF. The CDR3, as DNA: TGTGCCAGCAGCTTAGACGAAGAGACCCAGTACTTC.

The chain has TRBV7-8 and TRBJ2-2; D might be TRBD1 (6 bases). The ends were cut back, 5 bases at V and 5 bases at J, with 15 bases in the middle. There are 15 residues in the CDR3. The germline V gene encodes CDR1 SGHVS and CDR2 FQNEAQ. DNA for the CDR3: TGTGCCAGCAGCCGACAGGCAGGAAGAACCGGGGAGCTGTTTTTT. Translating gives CASSRQAGRTGELFF.

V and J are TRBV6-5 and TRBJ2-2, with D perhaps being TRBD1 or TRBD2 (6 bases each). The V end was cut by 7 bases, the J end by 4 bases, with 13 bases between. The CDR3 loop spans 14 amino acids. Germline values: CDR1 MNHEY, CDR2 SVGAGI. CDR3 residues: CASISWGATGELFF. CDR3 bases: TGTGCCAGCATCTCATGGGGGGCCACCGGGGAGCTGTTTTTT.

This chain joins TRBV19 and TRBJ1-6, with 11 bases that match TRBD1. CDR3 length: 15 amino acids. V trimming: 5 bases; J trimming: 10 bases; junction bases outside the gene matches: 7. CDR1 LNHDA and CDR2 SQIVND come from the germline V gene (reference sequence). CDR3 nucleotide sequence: TGTGCCAGTAGTTCCCCCGGGACAGGGGGATCACCCCTCCACTTT. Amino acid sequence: CASSSPGTGGSPLHF.

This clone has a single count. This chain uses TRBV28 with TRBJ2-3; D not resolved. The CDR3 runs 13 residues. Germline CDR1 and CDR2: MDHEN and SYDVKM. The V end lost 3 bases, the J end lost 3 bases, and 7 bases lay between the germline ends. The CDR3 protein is CASSFTVTDTQYF. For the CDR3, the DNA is TGTGCCAGCAGTTTCACCGTAACAGATACGCAGTATTTT.

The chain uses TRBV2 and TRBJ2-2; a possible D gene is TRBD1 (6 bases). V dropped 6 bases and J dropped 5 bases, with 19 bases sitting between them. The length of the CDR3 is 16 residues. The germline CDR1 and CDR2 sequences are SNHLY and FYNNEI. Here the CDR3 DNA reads TGTGCCAGCAGCGGAAGCCGGGACACCCTTACCGGGGAGCTGTTTTTT. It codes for CASSGSRDTLTGELFF.

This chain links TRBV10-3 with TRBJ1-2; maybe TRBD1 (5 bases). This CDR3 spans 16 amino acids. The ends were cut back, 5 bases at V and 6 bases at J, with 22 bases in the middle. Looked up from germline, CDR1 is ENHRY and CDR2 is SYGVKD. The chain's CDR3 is CAISSLGGQGLDGYTF. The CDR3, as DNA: TGTGCCATCAGTTCCTTGGGAGGGCAGGGTTTGGATGGCTACACCTTC.

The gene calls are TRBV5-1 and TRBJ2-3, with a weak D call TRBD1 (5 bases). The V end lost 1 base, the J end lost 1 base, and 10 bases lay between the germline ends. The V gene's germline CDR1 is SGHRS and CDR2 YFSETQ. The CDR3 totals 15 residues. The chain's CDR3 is CASSLNRGGTDTQYF. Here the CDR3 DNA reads TGCGCCAGCAGCTTGAATAGGGGTGGCACAGATACGCAGTATTTT.

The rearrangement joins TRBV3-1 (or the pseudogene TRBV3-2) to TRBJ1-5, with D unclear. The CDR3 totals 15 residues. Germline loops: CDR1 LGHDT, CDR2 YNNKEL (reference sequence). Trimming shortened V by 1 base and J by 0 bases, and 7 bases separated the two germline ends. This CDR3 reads CASSQGGSSNQPQHF. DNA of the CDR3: TGTGCCAGCAGCCAAGGCGGGTCTAGCAATCAGCCCCAGCATTTT.

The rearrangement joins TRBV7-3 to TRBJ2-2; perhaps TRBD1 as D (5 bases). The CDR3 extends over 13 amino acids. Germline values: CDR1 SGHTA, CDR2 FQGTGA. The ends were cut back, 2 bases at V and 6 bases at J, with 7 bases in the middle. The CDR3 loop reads CASSLGAAGELFF. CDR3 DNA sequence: TGTGCCAGCAGCTTAGGGGCCGCCGGGGAGCTGTTTTTT.